This T cell receptor (beta chain) was captured by sequencing in a study of response to subunit inactivated influenza vaccine. Trimming took 5 bases from V and 3 from J, leaving 11 bases between them. From germline, CDR1 is SGHRS and CDR2 YFSETQ. The CDR3 consists of 13 residues. About this clonotype itself: The target antigen is unknown.

Findings and limits, study-wide: T cells newly recruited by each seasonal influenza vaccination are few, the authors suggested.

TCRdb reprocessed the RT-PCR reads via MiXCR and lists one record per CDR3 protein. The table lists about 480,000 distinct CDR3 sequences, approximately 13% of them singletons. The specimen was PBMCs from blood, collected roughly 46 days after vaccination. The V and J genes are TRBV5-1 and TRBJ1-1; D is unresolved. The TCR comes from a man between 45 and 60 years old who received an inactivated influenza vaccine. The CDR3 region has the DNA TGCGCCAGCAGGCGGGAGAGGGACACTGAAGCTTTCTTT. This codes for CASRRERDTEAFF.